The next 14 T cell receptor beta chains were all read from a single sample in a study of cytomegalovirus exposure and HLA in healthy donors. The PCR contained 60 Vbeta and 13 Jbeta primers. Only in-frame clones appear in the TCRdb table, and some are missing; sequencing was by immunoSEQ multiplex PCR. This table has under 200,000 clones, 60% to 80% appearing once. Sequences were obtained from PBMCs. These receptors were obtained from a middle-aged man in good health and CMV-seronegative.

The chain combines TRBV30 with TRBJ2-7, with D possibly matching TRBD1 (5 bases). V was clipped by 0 bases and J by 1 base, with 10 bases between them. This CDR3 has 14 residues. Germline CDR1 GTSNPN, CDR2 SVGIG (reference sequence). The CDR3 coding sequence is TGTGCCTGGAGTGTACGGCAGGGTTCCTACGAGCAGTACTTC. This encodes CAWSVRQGSYEQYF.

V gene TRBV27 combines with J gene TRBJ2-6, with 7 bases fitting TRBD1. The CDR3 totals 15 residues. Germline V gene data show CDR1 as MNHEY and CDR2 as SMNVEV (reference sequence). The J segment lost 4 bases and the V segment lost 5 bases, leaving 5 bases of the junction unmatched. In DNA, the CDR3 is TGTGCCAGCAGTCCTACAGGGGCCGGGGCCAACGTCCTGACTTTC. Translated, it gives CASSPTGAGANVLTF.

This clone was found a few times. The gene calls are TRBV6-1 and TRBJ1-4; D unclear. CDR3 length: 13 residues. V shed 3 bases and J shed 4 bases, with 6 bases lying between them. Germline CDR1 reads MNHNS; CDR2 reads SASEGT. The CDR3 loop is CASSDGDNEKLFF. Here the CDR3 DNA reads TGTGCCAGCAGTGACGGGGATAATGAAAAACTGTTTTTT.

The chain employs TRBV5-1 and TRBJ2-5; TRBD2 matches 13 bases. The better agreement between TRBJ2-7 and the DNA end casts doubt on the J call. Per the germline V gene, CDR1 is SGHRS and CDR2 is YFSETQ. The length of the CDR3 is 15 residues. The CDR3 reads CASPSWTSGSYEQYF. The CDR3 nucleotides are TGCGCCAGCCCATCTTGGACTAGCGGGAGCTACGAGCAGTACTTC.

V is TRBV14 and J is TRBJ2-1, with D uncertain. Germline V gene lookup returns CDR1 SGHDN and CDR2 FVKESK. There are 15 residues in the CDR3. Trimming took off 0 bases at V and 1 base at J, with 7 bases between the two ends. The CDR3 loop is CASSQEHNSYNEQFF. The CDR3 DNA is TGTGCCAGCAGCCAAGAGCACAATTCCTACAATGAGCAGTTCTTC.

With respect to this clone: This specimen includes other DNA sequences encoding the same CDR3. The gene calls are TRBV6-1 and TRBJ1-2; D is undetermined. CDR1 and CDR2 from the germline V gene are MNHNS and SASEGT. The CDR3 runs 13 residues. V was trimmed by 2 bases and J by 4 bases, leaving 8 bases between them. The CDR3 sequence is CASSEILSYGYTF. DNA of the CDR3: TGTGCCAGCAGTGAAATCCTTAGCTATGGCTACACCTTC.

The sample holds one count of this clone. The CDR3 loop is CASSVPGGRGTDTQYF. Written as DNA, the CDR3 is TGTGCCAGCAGCGTACCGGGGGGACGGGGCACAGATACGCAGTATTTT. This sequence joins TRBV9 and TRBJ2-3; 7 positions agree with TRBD2. The germline V gene encodes CDR1 SGDLS and CDR2 YYNGEE. The CDR3 contains 16 residues. V was pared by 1 base and J by 1 base, with 6 bases of the junction left unmatched.

This clone was counted once. The rearrangement links TRBV5-4 to TRBJ1-5; TRBD1 is a possible D gene (5 bases). The ends were cut back, 4 bases at V and 0 bases at J, with 8 bases in the middle. Per the germline V gene, CDR1 is SGHNT and CDR2 is YYREEE (reference sequence). The CDR3 sequence is 14 residues long. CDR3: CASSRGGSNQPQHF. The CDR3 nucleotides are TGTGCCAGCAGCCGCGGGGGTAGCAATCAGCCCCAGCATTTT.

The chain carries TRBV5-1 and TRBJ1-1; D unresolved. CDR3 size: 14 residues. The germline CDR1 and CDR2 sequences are SGHRS and YFSETQ. V lost 4 bases, J lost 1 base, and 11 bases lay in between. This chain's CDR3 is CASSIVRENTEAFF. CDR3 bases: TGCGCCAGCAGCATCGTGAGAGAGAACACTGAAGCTTTCTTT.

The rearrangement joins TRBV28 to TRBJ2-5; 9 bases are a match to TRBD2. The ends lost 4 bases at V and 3 bases at J; junction bases unmatched: 6. Germline-derived CDR1 and CDR2 are MDHEN and SYDVKM. The CDR3 is 15 residues long. DNA for the CDR3: TGTGCCAGCAGTTCCGGCGGGGGGGGAGAAGAGACCCAGTACTTC. It yields the protein CASSSGGGGEETQYF.

The genes are TRBV5-1 and TRBJ2-5; no clear D gene. The CDR3 contains 11 residues. The ends were cut back, 4 bases at V and 1 base at J, with 2 bases in the middle. Germline lookup yields CDR1 SGHRS and CDR2 YFSETQ. The CDR3: CASSLQETQYF. The CDR3 DNA follows: TGCGCCAGCAGCCTCCAAGAGACCCAGTACTTC.

This chain links TRBV6-5 with TRBJ2-5; no clear D gene. The germline V gene encodes CDR1 MNHEY and CDR2 SVGAGI. Trimming shortened V by 6 bases and J by 1 base, and 3 bases separated the two germline ends. The CDR3 has 11 amino acids. The CDR3 region is CASRRQETQYF. CDR3 DNA: TGTGCCAGCAGGCGCCAAGAGACCCAGTACTTC.

This clone was counted only a few times. This chain links TRBV19 with TRBJ2-3; no clear D. The CDR3 loop spans 12 amino acids. Trimming shortened V by 4 bases and J by 4 bases, and 6 bases separated the two germline ends. CDR1 is LNHDA and CDR2 is SQIVND in the germline V gene (reference sequence). CDR3 coding DNA: TGTGCCAGTAGTACCAGCGCAGATACGCAGTATTTT. Translated: CASSTSADTQYF.

This chain connects TRBV5-1 to TRBJ1-1; D is uncertain. The germline gives CDR1 SGHRS, CDR2 YFSETQ. The CDR3 loop spans 15 amino acids. V gave up 0 bases and J gave up 3 bases, with 12 bases separating them. For the CDR3, the DNA is TGCGCCAGCAGCTTGGATGTGGGCAGCTACACTGAAGCTTTCTTT. Translated: CASSLDVGSYTEAFF. Using reference TRBV5-1 and TRBJ1-1 for the parts outside the CDR3, the full variable domain is KAGVTQTPRYLIKTRGQQVTLSCSPISGHRSVSWYQQTPGQGLQFLFEYFSETQRNKGNFPGRFSGRQFSNSRSEMNVSTLELGDSALYLCASSLDVGSYTEAFFGQGTRLTVV.